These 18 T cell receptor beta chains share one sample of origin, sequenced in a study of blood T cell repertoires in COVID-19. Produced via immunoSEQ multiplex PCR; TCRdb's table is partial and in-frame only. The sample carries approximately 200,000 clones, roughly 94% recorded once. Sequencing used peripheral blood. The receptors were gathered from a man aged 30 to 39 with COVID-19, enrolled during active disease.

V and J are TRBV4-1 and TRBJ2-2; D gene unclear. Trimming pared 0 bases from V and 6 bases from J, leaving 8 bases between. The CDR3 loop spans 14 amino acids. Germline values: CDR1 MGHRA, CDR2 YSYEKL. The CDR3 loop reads CASSQDRVAGELFF. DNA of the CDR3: TGCGCCAGCAGCCAAGATCGGGTTGCCGGGGAGCTGTTTTTT.

The CDR3 reads CASKFDARLNSPLHF. CDR3 DNA sequence: TGTGCCAGCAAATTCGATGCCCGACTTAATTCACCCCTCCACTTT. The chain recombines TRBV6-5 with TRBJ1-6, with unresolved D. The CDR3 is made up of 15 amino acids. Germline CDR1 reads MNHEY; CDR2 reads SVGAGI. Deletions cut 7 bases from V and 6 bases from J, with 16 bases between.

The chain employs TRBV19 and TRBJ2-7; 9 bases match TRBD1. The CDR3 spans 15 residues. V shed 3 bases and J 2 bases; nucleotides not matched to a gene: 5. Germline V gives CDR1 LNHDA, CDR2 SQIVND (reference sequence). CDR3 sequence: CASSIWGTGTYEQYF. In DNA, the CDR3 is TGTGCCAGTAGTATCTGGGGGACAGGGACCTACGAGCAGTACTTC.

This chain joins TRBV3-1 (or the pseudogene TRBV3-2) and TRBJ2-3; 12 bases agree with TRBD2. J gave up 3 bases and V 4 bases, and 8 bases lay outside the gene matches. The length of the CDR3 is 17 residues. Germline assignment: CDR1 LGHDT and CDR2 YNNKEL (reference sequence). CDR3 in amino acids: CASSLRLAGAETDTQYF. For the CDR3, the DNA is TGTGCCAGCAGCCTTCGACTAGCGGGGGCCGAAACAGATACGCAGTATTTT.

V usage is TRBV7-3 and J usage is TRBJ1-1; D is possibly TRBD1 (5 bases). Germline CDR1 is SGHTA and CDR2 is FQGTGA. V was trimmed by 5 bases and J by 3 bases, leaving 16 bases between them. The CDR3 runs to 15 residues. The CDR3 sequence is CASSPAPIRDTEAFF. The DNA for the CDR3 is TGTGCCAGCAGCCCAGCCCCGATCAGGGACACTGAAGCTTTCTTT.

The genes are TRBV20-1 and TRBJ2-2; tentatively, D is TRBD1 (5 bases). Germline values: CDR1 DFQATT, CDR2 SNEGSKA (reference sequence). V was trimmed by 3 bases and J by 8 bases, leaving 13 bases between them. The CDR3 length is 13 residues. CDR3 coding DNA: TGCAGTGCTAGTCAGGGAAGTGTTGGGGAGCTGTTTTTT. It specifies CSASQGSVGELFF.

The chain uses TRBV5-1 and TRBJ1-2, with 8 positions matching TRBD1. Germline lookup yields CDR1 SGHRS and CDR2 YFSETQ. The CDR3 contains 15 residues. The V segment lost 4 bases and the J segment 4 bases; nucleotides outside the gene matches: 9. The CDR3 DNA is TGCGCCAGCAGCGCCCCGGAACAGGGGGGCTATGGCTACACCTTC. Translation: CASSAPEQGGYGYTF.

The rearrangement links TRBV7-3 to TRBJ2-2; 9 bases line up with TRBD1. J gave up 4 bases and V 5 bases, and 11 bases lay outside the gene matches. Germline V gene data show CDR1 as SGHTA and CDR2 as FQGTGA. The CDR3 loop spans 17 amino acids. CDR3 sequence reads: CASSPGTGIKGTGELFF. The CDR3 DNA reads TGTGCCAGCAGCCCAGGGACAGGGATAAAGGGCACCGGGGAGCTGTTTTTT.

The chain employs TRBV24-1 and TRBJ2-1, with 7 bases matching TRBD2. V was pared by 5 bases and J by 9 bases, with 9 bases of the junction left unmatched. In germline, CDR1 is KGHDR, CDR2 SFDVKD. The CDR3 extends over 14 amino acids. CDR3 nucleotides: TGTGCCACCAGTGGCGTAGGGGAGGGCGGTGAGCAGTTCTTC. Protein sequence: CATSGVGEGGEQFF.

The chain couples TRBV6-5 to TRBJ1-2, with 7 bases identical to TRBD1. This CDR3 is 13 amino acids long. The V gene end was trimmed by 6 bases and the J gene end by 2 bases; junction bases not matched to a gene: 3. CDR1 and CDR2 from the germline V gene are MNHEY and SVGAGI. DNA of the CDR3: TGTGCCAGCAGCTCGGGACAGAACTATGGCTACACCTTC. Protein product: CASSSGQNYGYTF.

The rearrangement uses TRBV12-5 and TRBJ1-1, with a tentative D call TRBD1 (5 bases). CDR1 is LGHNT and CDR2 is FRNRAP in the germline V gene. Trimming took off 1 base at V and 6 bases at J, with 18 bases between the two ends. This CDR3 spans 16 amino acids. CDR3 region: CASGLEIDSIRSEAFF. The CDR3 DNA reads TGTGCTAGTGGTTTGGAGATCGACAGTATACGGTCTGAAGCTTTCTTT.

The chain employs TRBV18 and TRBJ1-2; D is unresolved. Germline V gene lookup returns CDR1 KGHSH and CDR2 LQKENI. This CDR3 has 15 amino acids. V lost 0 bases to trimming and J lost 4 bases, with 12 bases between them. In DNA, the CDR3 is TGTGCCAGCTCACCACCGCCAGGCCGGGGCTATGGCTACACCTTC. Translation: CASSPPPGRGYGYTF.

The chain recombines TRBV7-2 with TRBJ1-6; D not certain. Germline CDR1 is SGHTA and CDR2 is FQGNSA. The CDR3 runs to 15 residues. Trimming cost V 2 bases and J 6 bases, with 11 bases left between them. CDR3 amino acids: CASSLPIGVNSPLHF. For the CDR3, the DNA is TGTGCCAGCAGCTTACCCATCGGGGTTAATTCACCCCTCCACTTT.

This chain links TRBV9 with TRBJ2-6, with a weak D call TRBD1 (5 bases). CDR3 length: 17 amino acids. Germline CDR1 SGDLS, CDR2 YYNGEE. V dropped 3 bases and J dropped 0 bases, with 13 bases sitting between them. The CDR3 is CASSETVTTSGANVLTF. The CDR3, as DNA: TGTGCCAGCAGCGAGACAGTGACGACCTCTGGGGCCAACGTCCTGACTTTC.

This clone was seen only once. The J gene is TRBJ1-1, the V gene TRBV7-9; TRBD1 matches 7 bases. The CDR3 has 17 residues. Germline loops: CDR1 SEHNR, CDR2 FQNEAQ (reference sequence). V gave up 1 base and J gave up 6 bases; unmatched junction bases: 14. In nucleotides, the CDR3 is TGTGCCAGCAGCTTAGTTGTTGGGACAGATAATTTACCTGAAGCTTTCTTT. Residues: CASSLVVGTDNLPEAFF.

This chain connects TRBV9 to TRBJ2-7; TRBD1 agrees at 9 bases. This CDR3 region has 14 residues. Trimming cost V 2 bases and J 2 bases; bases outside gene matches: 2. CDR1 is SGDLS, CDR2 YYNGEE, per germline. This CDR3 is CASSVGQGTYEQYF. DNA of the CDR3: TGTGCCAGCAGCGTCGGACAGGGGACCTACGAGCAGTACTTC.

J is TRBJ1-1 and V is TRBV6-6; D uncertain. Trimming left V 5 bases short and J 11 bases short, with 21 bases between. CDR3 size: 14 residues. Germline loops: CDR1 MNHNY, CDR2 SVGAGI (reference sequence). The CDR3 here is CASSATPGKSGAFF. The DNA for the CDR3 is TGTGCCAGCAGTGCTACGCCAGGAAAGAGTGGGGCTTTCTTT.

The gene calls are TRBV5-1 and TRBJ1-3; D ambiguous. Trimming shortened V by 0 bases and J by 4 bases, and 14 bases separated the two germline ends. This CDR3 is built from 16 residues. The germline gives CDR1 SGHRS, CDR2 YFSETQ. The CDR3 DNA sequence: TGCGCCAGCAGCTTGGCGTACCCCGGGTTGGGAAACACCATATATTTT. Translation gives CASSLAYPGLGNTIYF.